The table lists the clone carrying this T cell receptor (beta chain) with many counts. What it recognizes is unknown. In germline, CDR1 is SGHVS, CDR2 FQNEAQ. Between the trimmed V and J ends, which lost 2 bases and 3 bases, there was a span of 14 bases. The CDR3 sequence is 16 residues long. TCRdb fed the reads into MiXCR, producing one record per CDR3 protein. Of roughly 310,000 distinct CDR3 sequences listed, 17% were seen once; the top ten hold around 11%. The sample belongs to a study of T cell repertoires in cytomegalovirus infection. Study information: Both a matching HLA type and CMV infection were indicated by public TCR beta signatures.

Notes on the study in general: Cumulative frequency of public TCR beta families picked out carriers of CMV plus the relevant HLA.

V and J are TRBV7-8 and TRBJ1-5, with D maybe TRBD1 (5 bases). Specimen: PBMCs. The TCR sequence derives from a human donor in good health (CMV status not recorded). Some clones in this sample may be carry-over from other donors' samples. CDR3 DNA: TGTGCCAGCAGCTTAATGACGGGGACCGTCAATCAGCCCCAGCATTTT. This codes for CASSLMTGTVNQPQHF.